Below, 14 T cell receptor beta chains from the same sample are listed, as sequenced in a study of response to subunit inactivated influenza vaccine. MiXCR, applied by TCRdb to the RT-PCR reads, yields one record per CDR3 protein. Seen here are about 480,000 distinct CDR3 sequences, 10% to 15% observed once, and the top ten hold about an eighth. The sequencing here drew on PBMCs from blood, taken more than 35 days after vaccination. The receptors here all came from a man in his fifties who received an inactivated influenza vaccine.

This clonotype was picked up many times. One junction end disagrees with the germline gene, perhaps due to a read error. This chain joins TRBV29-1 and TRBJ2-3; 9 bases align to TRBD2. Germline assignment: CDR1 SQVTM and CDR2 ANQGSEA. The CDR3 consists of 14 residues. The CDR3 loop is CSVQDTSGTDTQYF. The CDR3 nucleotides read TGCAGCGTTCAAGATACTAGCGGGACAGATACGCAGTATTTT.

The rearrangement links TRBV6-2 or TRBV6-3 to TRBJ2-7; D gene unclear. CDR1 is MNHEY and CDR2 is SVGEGT in the germline V gene. V lost 6 bases and J lost 5, with 8 bases in between. The length of the CDR3 is 11 residues. The CDR3 DNA is TGTGCCAGCAGCAAACTACACGAGCAGTACTTC. Protein product: CASSKLHEQYF.

The chain links TRBV10-3 to TRBJ1-6, with 9 bases that match TRBD1. Germline CDR1 reads ENHRY; CDR2 reads SYGVKD. The CDR3 loop spans 16 amino acids. The trim removed 3 bases at V and 5 bases at J, leaving 5 bases unmatched. CDR3 region: CAISDPGQGNNSPLHF. The CDR3 nucleotides read TGTGCCATCAGTGACCCGGGACAGGGTAATAATTCACCCCTCCACTTT.

This clonotype came up a few times. The chain joins TRBV7-2 to TRBJ2-1; 7 nucleotides line up with TRBD1. CDR3 size: 16 residues. Germline trimming cut 1 base from V and 4 bases from J; bases unmatched to any gene: 7. Germline V gene lookup returns CDR1 SGHTA and CDR2 FQGNSA. The CDR3 protein is CASSLGSDRIYNEQFF. The CDR3 DNA is TGTGCCAGCAGCTTAGGGTCGGACAGGATATACAATGAGCAGTTCTTC.

This clonotype was detected a few times. The rearrangement links TRBV29-1 to TRBJ1-1; no firm D call. V was clipped by 7 bases and J by 2 bases, with 5 bases between them. The CDR3 extends over 10 amino acids. Germline CDR1 SQVTM, CDR2 ANQGSEA. The CDR3 region has the DNA TGCAGCGGGCAAAACACTGAAGCTTTCTTT. Translating it yields CSGQNTEAFF.

This chain connects TRBV12-3 or TRBV12-4 to TRBJ2-4; D is ambiguous. CDR3 length: 17 residues. V was clipped by 3 bases and J by 0 bases, with 15 bases between them. DNA for the CDR3: TGTGCCAGCAGTTTTTTACCAGGAACCCTAGCCAAAAACATTCAGTACTTC. Translation: CASSFLPGTLAKNIQYF.

V is TRBV30 and J is TRBJ1-6; the D gene is possibly TRBD1 (5 bases). Germline lookup yields CDR1 GTSNPN and CDR2 SVGIG (reference sequence). Between the trimmed V and J ends, which lost 5 bases and 7 bases, there was a span of 27 bases. The CDR3 is 18 residues long. CDR3 in DNA: TGTGCCTGGGTCCCTGGGGGGACGCCCTTCTGGAGCAATTCACCCCTCCACTTT. Its translation is CAWVPGGTPFWSNSPLHF.

The chain combines TRBV5-1 with TRBJ2-1; D is unclear. The CDR3 has 16 amino acids. Germline V gene sequence: CDR1 SGHRS, CDR2 YFSETQ. Trimming took 1 base from V and 2 from J, leaving 13 bases between them. The CDR3 here is CASSLRSNQPYNEQFF. As DNA, the CDR3 is TGCGCCAGCAGCTTGAGGTCGAACCAACCCTACAATGAGCAGTTCTTC. Full variable domain (rest looked up from reference TRBV5-1 and TRBJ2-1): KAGVTQTPRYLIKTRGQQVTLSCSPISGHRSVSWYQQTPGQGLQFLFEYFSETQRNKGNFPGRFSGRQFSNSRSEMNVSTLELGDSALYLCASSLRSNQPYNEQFFGPGTRLTVL.

This clonotype appeared a few times. The genes are TRBV2 and TRBJ1-4, with D unclear. Germline V lookup: CDR1 SNHLY, CDR2 FYNNEI. CDR3 length: 12 amino acids. V lost 6 bases, J lost 5 bases, and 7 bases lay in between. This CDR3 reads CASRSRNEKLFF. CDR3 bases: TGTGCCAGCAGGAGTAGGAATGAAAAACTGTTTTTT.

The genes are TRBV5-1 and TRBJ2-7, with D unresolved. Germline CDR1 SGHRS, CDR2 YFSETQ. The CDR3 totals 14 residues. V was shortened by 0 bases and J by 10 bases, with 17 bases between the two germline ends. The CDR3 sequence: CASSLAPGQPSQYF. CDR3 nucleotides: TGCGCCAGCAGCTTGGCTCCAGGTCAACCCTCTCAGTACTTC.

The J gene is TRBJ2-5, the V gene TRBV7-2; TRBD2 matches 9 bases. Trimming removed 4 bases from V and 2 bases from J; junction bases left unmatched: 11. Germline V gene lookup returns CDR1 SGHTA and CDR2 FQGNSA. The CDR3 loop spans 17 amino acids. The CDR3 is CASSSGWGLAGQETQYF. CDR3 DNA sequence: TGTGCCAGCAGCTCGGGGTGGGGGCTAGCGGGACAAGAGACCCAGTACTTC. Full variable domain (outside the CDR3, taken from reference TRBV7-2 and TRBJ2-5): GAGVSQSPSNKVTEKGKDVELRCDPISGHTALYWYRQSLGQGLEFLIYFQGNSAPDKSGLPSDRFSAERTGGSVSTLTIQRTQQEDSAVYLCASSSGWGLAGQETQYFGPGTRLLVL.

In this sample, this clonotype turned up a few times. The rearrangement joins TRBV5-1 to TRBJ1-1; 7 positions match TRBD1. The J segment lost 8 bases and the V segment lost 4 bases, leaving 2 bases of the junction unmatched. The CDR3 extends over 11 amino acids. Germline V gene data show CDR1 as SGHRS and CDR2 as YFSETQ. CDR3 amino acids: CASSRDSEAFF. DNA of the CDR3: TGCGCCAGCAGCCGGGACAGCGAAGCTTTCTTT.

The chain has TRBV28 and TRBJ2-5; no reliable D call. Trimming stripped 7 bases from V and 5 bases from J, with 11 bases between. CDR1 is MDHEN, CDR2 SYDVKM, per germline. CDR3 length: 12 amino acids. Written as DNA, the CDR3 is TGTGCCAGCAATCGCCTAGGGGAGACCCAGTACTTC. Translation: CASNRLGETQYF.

V usage is TRBV27 and J usage is TRBJ2-2; D is unclear. The CDR3 covers 12 residues. The germline V gene has CDR1 MNHEY and CDR2 SMNVEV (reference sequence). With 6 bases removed from V and 6 bases from J, the gap between germline ends came to 8 bases. CDR3 sequence (DNA): TGTGCCAGCAGGCCCCTTGCCGGGGAGCTGTTTTTT. Encoded protein: CASRPLAGELFF.